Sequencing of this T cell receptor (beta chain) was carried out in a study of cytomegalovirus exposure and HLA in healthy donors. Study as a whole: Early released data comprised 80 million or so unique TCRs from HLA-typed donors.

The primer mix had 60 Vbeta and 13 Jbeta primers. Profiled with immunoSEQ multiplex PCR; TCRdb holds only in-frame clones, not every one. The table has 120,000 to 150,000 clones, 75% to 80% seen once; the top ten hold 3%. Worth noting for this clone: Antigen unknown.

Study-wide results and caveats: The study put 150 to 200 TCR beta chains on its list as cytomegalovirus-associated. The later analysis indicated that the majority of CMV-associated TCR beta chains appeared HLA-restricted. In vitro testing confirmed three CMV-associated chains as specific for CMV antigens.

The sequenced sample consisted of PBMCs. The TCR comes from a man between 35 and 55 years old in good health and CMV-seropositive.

CDR3 sequence (DNA): TGTGCCAGCAGCTTGGCCCCCGCGGGAAGCACCGGGGAGCTGTTTTTT. It translates to CASSLAPAGSTGELFF. J is TRBJ2-2 and V is TRBV5-5; D perhaps matches TRBD2 (6 bases). CDR3 length: 16 amino acids. CDR1 SGHKS and CDR2 YYEKEE come from the germline V gene (reference sequence). Trimming left V 0 bases short and J 4 bases short, with 13 bases between.